The subject of this entry is one TCR beta chain. Looked up from germline, CDR1 is SEHNR and CDR2 is FQNEAQ (reference sequence). The CDR3 spans 16 residues. V shed 5 bases and J 3 bases; nucleotides not matched to a gene: 8. This table comes from immunoSEQ multiplex PCR, and its TCRdb copy is limited to in-frame clones, with some not included. The repertoire holds approximately 180,000 clones, with over 75% as singletons. These data come from a study of blood T cell repertoires in COVID-19. V and J are TRBV7-9 and TRBJ1-1; 11 bases line up with TRBD1. The clonotype was recovered from a man aged 55 to 70 with acute or convalescent COVID-19. Sequencing was performed on peripheral blood. CDR3 nucleotide sequence: TGTGCCAGCAGCCGCGGACAGGGGGCGTTCGACACTGAAGCTTTCTTT. Its translation is CASSRGQGAFDTEAFF.